Shown below are 5 T cell receptor beta chains from a single sample sequenced in a study of T cell responses to AZD1222 COVID-19 vaccine. Clones were sequenced by immunoSEQ multiplex PCR, and TCRdb holds only the in-frame ones, with some missing. The sample lists about 110,000 clones, about 88% occurring once. The input for sequencing was peripheral blood, taken on day 0 of AZD1222 vaccination. The receptor set was obtained from an adult in good health.

The V gene is TRBV5-4, the J gene TRBJ2-7, with 7 bases that match TRBD1. With V trimmed by 3 bases and J by 0 bases, 9 bases remained unmatched. The CDR3 loop spans 16 amino acids. CDR1 is SGHNT, CDR2 YYREEE, per germline (reference sequence). The CDR3 DNA sequence: TGTGCCAGCAGCTCGCTGGGGACAGAAAGCTCCTACGAGCAGTACTTC. The encoded protein is CASSSLGTESSYEQYF.

Of note for this clone: The junction departs from the called germline gene at one end, perhaps through a read error. The rearrangement joins TRBV19 to TRBJ2-2; D is undetermined. Germline V lookup: CDR1 LNHDA, CDR2 SQIVND (reference sequence). The CDR3 is 14 residues long. The CDR3 here is CASSIVQTTWELFF. For the CDR3, the DNA is TGTGCCAGTAGTATAGTTCAAACCACCTGGGAGCTGTTTTTT.

The genes are TRBV30 and TRBJ2-1; D is possibly TRBD1 (6 bases). CDR1 and CDR2 (germline): GTSNPN, SVGIG (reference sequence). The CDR3 has 12 amino acids. V was pared by 3 bases and J by 6 bases, with 9 bases between. CDR3: CAWSRQANEQFF. The CDR3 bases are TGTGCCTGGAGCCGACAGGCCAATGAGCAGTTCTTC.

This chain uses TRBV2 with TRBJ1-5; D is unclear. Trimming removed 0 bases at V and 5 bases at J, with 11 bases between. Per the germline V gene, CDR1 is SNHLY and CDR2 is FYNNEI. The CDR3 has 15 residues. In nucleotides, the CDR3 is TGTGCCAGCAGTGAAGCGCCCCGAAACTATCAGCCCCAGCATTTT. This sequence encodes CASSEAPRNYQPQHF.

This chain connects TRBV5-8 to TRBJ1-2; perhaps TRBD1 as D (6 bases). V lost 4 bases and J lost 6, with 13 bases in between. CDR1 is SGHTS, CDR2 YDEGEE, per germline. The CDR3 has 13 amino acids. CDR3 region: CASSLRTEDGYTF. The CDR3 DNA is TGTGCCAGCAGCCTCCGGACAGAGGATGGCTACACCTTC.